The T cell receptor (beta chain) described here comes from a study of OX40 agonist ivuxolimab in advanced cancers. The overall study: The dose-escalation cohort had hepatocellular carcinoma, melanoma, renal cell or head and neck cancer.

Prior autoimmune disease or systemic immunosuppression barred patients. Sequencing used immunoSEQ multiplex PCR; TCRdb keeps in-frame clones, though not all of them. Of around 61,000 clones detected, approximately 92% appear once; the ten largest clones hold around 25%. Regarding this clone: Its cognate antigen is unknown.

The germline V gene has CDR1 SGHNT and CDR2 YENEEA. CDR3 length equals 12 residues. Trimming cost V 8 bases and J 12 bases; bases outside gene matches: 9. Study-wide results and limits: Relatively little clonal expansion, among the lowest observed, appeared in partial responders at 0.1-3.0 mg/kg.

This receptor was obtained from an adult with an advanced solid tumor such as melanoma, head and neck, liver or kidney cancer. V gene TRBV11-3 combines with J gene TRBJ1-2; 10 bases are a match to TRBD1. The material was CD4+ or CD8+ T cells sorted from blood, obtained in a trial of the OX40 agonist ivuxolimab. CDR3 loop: CASGRGQGFNTF. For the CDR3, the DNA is TGTGCCAGCGGTAGGGGACAGGGGTTCAACACCTTC. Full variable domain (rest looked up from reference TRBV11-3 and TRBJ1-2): EAGVVQSPRYKIIEKKQPVAFWCNPISGHNTLYWYLQNLGQGPELLIRYENEEAVDDSQLPKDRFSAERLKGVDSTLKIQPAELGDSAVYLCASGRGQGFNTFGSGTRLTVV.